This T cell receptor beta chain was captured in a study of T cell responses to AZD1222 COVID-19 vaccine. The CDR3 extends over 14 amino acids. V was cut by 1 base and J by 4 bases, with 8 bases left in between. Germline V gene data show CDR1 as SGHVS and CDR2 as FNYEAQ. Using immunoSEQ multiplex PCR, the repertoire was profiled, and TCRdb retains in-frame clones only, with some absent. The repertoire includes over 85,000 clones, about 90% of them detected once, and around 3.2% sits in the top ten. The receptor was isolated from an adult in good health. The sample in question was peripheral blood, obtained on day 0 of AZD1222 vaccination. The genes are TRBV7-6 and TRBJ2-1; tentatively, D is TRBD2 (6 bases). CDR3: CASSLGRGYNEQFF. CDR3 nucleotides: TGTGCCAGCAGCTTAGGGAGGGGTTACAATGAGCAGTTCTTC.